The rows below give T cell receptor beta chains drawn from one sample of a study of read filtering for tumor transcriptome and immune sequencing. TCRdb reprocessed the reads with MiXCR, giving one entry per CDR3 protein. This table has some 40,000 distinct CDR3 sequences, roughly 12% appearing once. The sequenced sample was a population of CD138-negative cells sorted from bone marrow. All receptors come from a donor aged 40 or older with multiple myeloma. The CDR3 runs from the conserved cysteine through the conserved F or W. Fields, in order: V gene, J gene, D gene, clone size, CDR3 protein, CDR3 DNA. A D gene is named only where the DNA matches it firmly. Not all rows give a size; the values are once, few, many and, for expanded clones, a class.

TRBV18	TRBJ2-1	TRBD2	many	CASSLTELASEQFF	TGTGCCAGCTCACTGACAGAACTAGCGTCTGAGCAGTTCTTC
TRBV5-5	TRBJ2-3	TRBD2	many	CASSLGPSGASWSTDTQYF	TGTGCCAGCAGCTTGGGTCCTAGCGGGGCCTCCTGGAGCACAGATACGCAGTATTTT
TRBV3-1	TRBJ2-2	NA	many	CASSPTKSRELFF	TGTGCCAGCAGCCCAACGAAGTCGCGGGAGCTGTTTTTT
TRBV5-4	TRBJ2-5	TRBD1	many	CASSSQGAETQYF	TGTGCCAGCAGCTCACAGGGGGCAGAGACCCAGTACTTC
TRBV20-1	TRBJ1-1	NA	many	CSVKMNTEAFF	TGCAGCGTTAAAATGAACACTGAAGCTTTCTTT
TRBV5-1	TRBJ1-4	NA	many	CASRWTVFNEKLFF	TGCGCCAGCAGATGGACAGTGTTTAATGAAAAACTGTTTTTT
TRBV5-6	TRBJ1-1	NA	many	CASSLVDIDTEAFF	TGTGCCAGCAGCTTGGTGGACATAGACACTGAAGCTTTCTTT
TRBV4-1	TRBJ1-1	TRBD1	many	CASSQDSDREAFF	TGCGCCAGCAGCCAAGATTCGGACAGGGAAGCTTTCTTT
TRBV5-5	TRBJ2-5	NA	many	CASSARLQETQYF	TGTGCCAGCAGTGCCAGACTGCAAGAGACCCAGTACTTC
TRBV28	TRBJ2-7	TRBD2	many	CASTTATAGGSYEQYF	TGTGCCAGCACAACGGCGACCGCGGGGGGTTCCTACGAGCAGTACTTC
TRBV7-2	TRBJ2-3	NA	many	CASSLAATDTQYF	TGTGCCAGCAGCTTAGCGGCCACAGATACGCAGTATTTT
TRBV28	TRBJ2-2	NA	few	CASSLWAGVRRTGELFF	TGTGCCAGCAGTTTATGGGCAGGGGTCCGACGAACCGGGGAGCTGTTTTTT
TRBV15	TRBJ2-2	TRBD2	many	CATSRTSFTPPGELFF	TGTGCCACCAGCAGGACTAGCTTTACTCCCCCCGGGGAGCTGTTTTTT
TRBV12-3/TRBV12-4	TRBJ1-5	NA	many	CASSLAPWQPQHF	TGTGCCAGCAGTTTAGCTCCTTGGCAGCCCCAGCATTTT
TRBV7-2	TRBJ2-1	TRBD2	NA	CASSLTGGSYNEQFF	TGTGCCAGCAGCTTGACGGGGGGCTCCTACAATGAGCAGTTCTTC
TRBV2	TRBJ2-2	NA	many	CASIKRGSGELFF	TGTGCCAGCATCAAGAGGGGATCCGGGGAGCTGTTTTTT